The clone carrying this T cell receptor beta chain was counted at least ten times. Trimming removed 3 bases at V and 0 bases at J, with 14 bases between. CDR3 size: 16 residues. Out of over 7.5 ml of fresh peripheral blood came the PBMCs. RNA transcripts gave rise to amplified TCR beta CDR3 regions. During a first-round RT-PCR of the TCR CDR3, the HTBI primer set was used. MiXCR, applied by TCRdb to the multiplex PCR reads, yields one record per CDR3 protein. The table records under 400,000 distinct CDR3 sequences, 14% of them present only once. The data belong to a study of T cells in Graves' hyperthyroidism and ophthalmopathy.

Sequenced: blood. The rearrangement links TRBV12-3 or TRBV12-4 to TRBJ1-1; D is uncertain. The receptor was derived from a woman in her sixties or seventies with Graves' hyperthyroidism. The chain's CDR3 is CASSLGSHLLNTEAFF. Here the CDR3 DNA reads TGTGCCAGCAGTTTGGGATCTCATTTACTGAACACTGAAGCTTTCTTT.